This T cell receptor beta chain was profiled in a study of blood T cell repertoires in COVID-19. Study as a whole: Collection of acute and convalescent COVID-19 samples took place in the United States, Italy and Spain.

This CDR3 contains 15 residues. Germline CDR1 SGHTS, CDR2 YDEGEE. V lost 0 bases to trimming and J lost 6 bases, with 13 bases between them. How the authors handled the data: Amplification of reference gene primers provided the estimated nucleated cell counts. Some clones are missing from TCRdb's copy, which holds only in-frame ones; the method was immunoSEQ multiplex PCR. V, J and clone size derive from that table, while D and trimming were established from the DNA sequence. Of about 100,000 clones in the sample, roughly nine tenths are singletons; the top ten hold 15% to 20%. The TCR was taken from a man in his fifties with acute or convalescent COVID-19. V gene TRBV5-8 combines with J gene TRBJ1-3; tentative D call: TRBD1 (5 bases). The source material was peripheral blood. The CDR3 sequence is CASSLGFRDENTIYF. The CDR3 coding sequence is TGTGCCAGCAGCTTGGGCTTCAGGGATGAAAACACCATATATTTT.